Listed below are T cell receptor beta chains from one sample, sequenced in a study of metastatic and nonmetastatic thyroid tumors. MiXCR re-clonotyped the PCR reads for TCRdb. Here the sample spans approximately 29,000 clones, approximately 15% being singletons. The sample comprised blood. These receptors were collected from a female donor with papillary thyroid cancer or a benign thyroid nodule (not recorded which). Some clones in this sample may be carry-over from other donors' samples. The CDR3 runs from the conserved cysteine through the conserved F or W. The D gene is left open where the match is weak. A row's size may be missing; if present it is once, few, many or a size class.

>TRBJ2-1|-|many|TRBV7-3
TGTGCCAGCAGCTCCGACGGACTCAATGAGCAGTTCTTC
CASSSDGLNEQFF
>TRBJ2-7|-|few|TRBV6-2/TRBV6-3
TGTGCCAGCAGCATTGACTTGAACCACGTCGGCTACGAGCAGTACTTC
CASSIDLNHVGYEQYF
>TRBJ2-7|-|many|TRBV6-2/TRBV6-3
TGTGCCAGCAAAACAGGGTCCCTGGCCACCGAGCAGTACTTC
CASKTGSLATEQYF
>TRBJ2-7|-|many|TRBV12-5
TGTGCTAGTGGTTTGGTACGGCTCGGACCATCCTACGAGCAGTACTTC
CASGLVRLGPSYEQYF
>TRBJ1-1|-|many|TRBV11-1
TGTGCCAGCAGTACGACAGGAACGAACACTGAAGCTTTCTTT
CASSTTGTNTEAFF
>TRBJ2-1|-|-|TRBV7-2
TGTGCCAGCAGCGCCGTAATTAGAGGGTGGGCTAGCGTACACAATGAGCAGTTCTTC
CASSAVIRGWASVHNEQFF
>TRBJ1-2|TRBD1|many|TRBV7-2
TGTGCCAGCAGCCTGGGACAGTATGGCTACACCTTC
CASSLGQYGYTF
>TRBJ2-7|TRBD2|medium-sized|TRBV20-1
TGCAGTGAGGGTCGGGGAGAGGTAGCGGGAGGGCCTAAATACGAGCAGTACTTC
CSEGRGEVAGGPKYEQYF
>TRBJ2-3|TRBD2|many|TRBV29-1
TGCAGCGCCGGGACTAGCGGGAGTGATACGCAGTATTTT
CSAGTSGSDTQYF
>TRBJ2-1|TRBD2|few|TRBV12-5
TGTGCTAGTGCCCCTTGGAGCGGGAGGGCCGGTTCCTACAATGAGCAGTTCTTC
CASAPWSGRAGSYNEQFF
>TRBJ2-7|TRBD1|many|TRBV28
TGTGCCAGCAGTCCGGGGACAGGGGACTACGAGCAGTACTTC
CASSPGTGDYEQYF
>TRBJ2-1|TRBD2|many|TRBV20-1
TGCAGTGCTAGAGTGTCCGGGACTAGCGGGAGCCTGACCTACAATGAGCAGTTCTTC
CSARVSGTSGSLTYNEQFF
>TRBJ2-2|-|-|TRBV6-1
TGTGCCAGCAGTGTTGTCGGCTACACCCGGGAGCTGTTTTTT
CASSVVGYTRELFF
>TRBJ2-1|-|many|TRBV19
TGTGCCAGTAGTATAGGAACAGATGAGCAGTTCTTC
CASSIGTDEQFF
>TRBJ2-7|TRBD2|-|TRBV27
TGTGCCAGCAGTCCGGGACTACTCTACGAGCAGTACTTC
CASSPGLLYEQYF
>TRBJ2-5|-|many|TRBV7-9
TGTGCCAGTGAAACAGGTTGGGGACAAGAGACCCAGTACTTC
CASETGWGQETQYF
>TRBJ1-2|-|many|TRBV10-3
TGTGCCATCAGTGAGGGGAACTATGGCTACACCTTC
CAISEGNYGYTF
>TRBJ2-1|-|few|TRBV6-1
TGTGCCAGCAGTGAAGGTCTCTCGACACCGATGGTTGAGCAGTTCTTC
CASSEGLSTPMVEQFF
>TRBJ1-2|-|many|TRBV2
TGTGCCAGCAGTGATGAGGGGCGAGAGTATGGCTACACCTTC
CASSDEGREYGYTF
>TRBJ2-7|-|few|TRBV6-5
TGTGCCAGCAGTGACTCGTACTTC
CASSDSYF
>TRBJ2-1|-|many|TRBV11-1
TGTGCCAGCAGCCCCTCCAATGAGCAGTTCTTC
CASSPSNEQFF
>TRBJ2-6|-|-|TRBV5-4
TGTGCCAGCAGCTTGGTGGTGGGTCGGACAGCTCCCGGCTCTGGGGCCAACGTCCTTACTTTC
CASSLVVGRTAPGSGANVLTF
>TRBJ1-4|TRBD1|many|TRBV27
TGTGCCAGCGGGAAAATGGGGACAGCTAATGAAAAACTGTTTTTT
CASGKMGTANEKLFF
>TRBJ2-7|-|many|TRBV2
TGTGCCAGCGACGGCAGAGAAAACTACGAGCAGTACTTC
CASDGRENYEQYF
>TRBJ2-7|TRBD1|many|TRBV7-7
TGTGCTAGCAGTAGGGACAGGGGGGCTTACGAGCAGTACTTC
CASSRDRGAYEQYF
>TRBJ2-1|TRBD1|many|TRBV7-3
TGTGCCAGCAGCTTAAGATCCGGGACAGGGTTGTACAATGAGCAGTTCTTC
CASSLRSGTGLYNEQFF
>TRBJ2-7|-|many|TRBV9
TGTGCCAGCAGCGTAGAGGGGGGACGGGGGGCCGAGCAGTACTTC
CASSVEGGRGAEQYF
>TRBJ2-1|TRBD2|-|TRBV11-1
TGTGCCAGCAGCTTGGCGGGAGGACCTTCAATCGACTACAATGAGCAGTTCTTC
CASSLAGGPSIDYNEQFF
>TRBJ2-1|TRBD2|many|TRBV3-1
TGTGCCAGCAGCCAAGATCTTGCTAGCGGGAATGAGCAGTTCTTC
CASSQDLASGNEQFF
>TRBJ1-1|-|many|TRBV5-1
TGCGCCAGCAGCCCAAACCGCGGACGGGTGATGAACACTGAAGCTTTCTTT
CASSPNRGRVMNTEAFF